Here is one T cell receptor (beta chain) with its context. TCRdb's table, derived via immunoSEQ multiplex PCR, lists solely in-frame clones and lacks some. The sample gives 250,000 to 300,000 clones, 85% to 90% of which show up once; 0.9% to 1% is in the top ten. The J segment lost 3 bases and the V segment lost 5 bases, leaving 10 bases of the junction unmatched. The length of the CDR3 is 16 residues. Germline loops: CDR1 SGHVS, CDR2 FNYEAQ. This sample is part of a study of blood T cell repertoires in COVID-19. This clonotype originated in a woman in her thirties or forties who had recovered from COVID-19. The specimen was peripheral blood. This sequence joins TRBV7-6 and TRBJ1-2; 9 bases map to TRBD1. For the CDR3, the DNA is TGTGCCAGCAGCCCCAGTCGGGGACAGGGAGACTATGGCTACACCTTC. This gives the protein CASSPSRGQGDYGYTF.